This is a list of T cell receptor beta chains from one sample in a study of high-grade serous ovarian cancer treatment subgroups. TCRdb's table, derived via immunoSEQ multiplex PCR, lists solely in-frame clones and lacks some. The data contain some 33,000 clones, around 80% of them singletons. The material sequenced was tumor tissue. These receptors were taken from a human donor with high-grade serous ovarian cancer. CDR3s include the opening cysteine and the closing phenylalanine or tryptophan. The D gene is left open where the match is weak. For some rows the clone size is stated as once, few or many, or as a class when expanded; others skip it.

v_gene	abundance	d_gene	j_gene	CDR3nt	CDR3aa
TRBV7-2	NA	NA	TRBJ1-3	TGTGCCAGCAGCCCCGCGCGGGCGAGCTCTGGAAACACCATATATTTT	CASSPARASSGNTIYF
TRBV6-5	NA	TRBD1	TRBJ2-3	TGTGCCAGCAGTTACCAGACAGGGGCTGGCACAGATACGCAGTATTTT	CASSYQTGAGTDTQYF
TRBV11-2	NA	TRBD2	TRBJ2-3	TGTGCCAGCAGCCCATGGGGGTTGGCGGGAGGGGGGACAGATACGCAGTATTTT	CASSPWGLAGGGTDTQYF
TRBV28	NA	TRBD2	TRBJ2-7	TGTGCCAGCAGTTTAGCGGGAGTGACCCACGAGCAGTACTTC	CASSLAGVTHEQYF
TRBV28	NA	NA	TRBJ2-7	TGTGCCAGCAGTTTATGCCGACCAACTCCCTCAGAGCAGTACTTC	CASSLCRPTPSEQYF
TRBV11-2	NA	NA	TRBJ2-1	TGTGCCAGCAATAGCTTAAATGCCTACAATGAGCAGTTCTTC	CASNSLNAYNEQFF
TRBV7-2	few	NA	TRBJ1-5	TGTGCCAGCAGCTTAGGGCCGACTATAGGGTGGCCCCAGCATTTT	CASSLGPTIGWPQHF
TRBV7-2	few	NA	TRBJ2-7	TGTGCCAGCACACTAGATTACACCATTGCCTACGAGCAGTACTTC	CASTLDYTIAYEQYF
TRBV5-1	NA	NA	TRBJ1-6	TGCGCCAGCAGCTTGGGTGGCTCCTATAATTCACCCCTCCACTTT	CASSLGGSYNSPLHF
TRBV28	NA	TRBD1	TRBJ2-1	TGTGCCAGCAGTTTAGGGACAGGGTTGGATGAGCAGTTCTTC	CASSLGTGLDEQFF
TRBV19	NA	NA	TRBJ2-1	TGTGCCAGTAAGCGGAATAGCCTTTACAATGAGCAGTTCTTC	CASKRNSLYNEQFF
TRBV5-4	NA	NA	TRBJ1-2	TGTGCCAGCAGCCTCGACCGGACAGCTGCGGGCTACACCTTC	CASSLDRTAAGYTF
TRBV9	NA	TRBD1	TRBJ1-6	TGTGCCAGCAGCGTAGCTACAGGACAGGGGTCACCCCTCCACTTT	CASSVATGQGSPLHF
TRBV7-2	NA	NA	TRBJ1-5	TGTGCCAGCAGCCTAGCGGGACAAGAAGGGAATCAGCCCCAGCATTTT	CASSLAGQEGNQPQHF
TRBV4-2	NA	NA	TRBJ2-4	TGTGCCAGCAGCCAAGAAGGGGGGTCCGGGGTGATCCAAAACATTCAGTACTTC	CASSQEGGSGVIQNIQYF
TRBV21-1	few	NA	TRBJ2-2	TGTGCCAGCAGCATAACTAGCGAGGCCGGGGAGCTGTTTTTT	CASSITSEAGELFF
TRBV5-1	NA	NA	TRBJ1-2	TGCGCCAGCAGCTTGGAGTTAAATCGACAGACCAGTGGCTACACCTTC	CASSLELNRQTSGYTF
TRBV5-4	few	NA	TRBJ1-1	TGTGCCAGCAGCTTTCACCAGGGCACTGAAGCTTTCTTT	CASSFHQGTEAFF
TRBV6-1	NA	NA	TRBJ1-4	TGTGCCAGCGGCGGCAGAACTAATGAAAAACTGTTTTTT	CASGGRTNEKLFF
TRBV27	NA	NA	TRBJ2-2	TGTGCCAGCAGTTTTGACGGATTCACCGGGGAGCTGTTTTTT	CASSFDGFTGELFF
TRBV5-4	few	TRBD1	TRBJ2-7	TGTGCCAGCAGCCGTACAGGGGCTAGCTCCTACGAGCAGTACTTC	CASSRTGASSYEQYF
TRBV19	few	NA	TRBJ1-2	TGTGCCAGTAGTTCCCATTCAACAGGGACTGCTAACTATGGCTACACCTTC	CASSSHSTGTANYGYTF
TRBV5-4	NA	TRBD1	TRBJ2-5	TGTGCCAGCAGCCGACAGGGGAATGGGGAGACCCAGTACTTC	CASSRQGNGETQYF
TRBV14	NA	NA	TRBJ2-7	TGTGCCAGCAGCGCGGCCCCCGAAAGGTTAGCGGAAACCTACGAGCAGTACTTC	CASSAAPERLAETYEQYF
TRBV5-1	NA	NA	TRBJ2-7	TGCGCCAGCAGCTTGGGAGGCGAGCAGTACTTC	CASSLGGEQYF
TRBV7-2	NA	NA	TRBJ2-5	TGTGCCAGCAGCTTGCAGGGGGGACAAGAGACCCAGTACTTC	CASSLQGGQETQYF
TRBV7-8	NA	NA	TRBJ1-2	TGTGCCAGCAGCTTGGGTGGCAGACTTGGTGGCTACACCTTC	CASSLGGRLGGYTF
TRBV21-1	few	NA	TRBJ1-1	TGTGCCAGCAGCAAAGCGACAAAGAACACTGAAGCTTTCTTT	CASSKATKNTEAFF
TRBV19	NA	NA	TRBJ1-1	TGTGCCAGTAGAACAGGGTTGGACACTGAAGCTTTCTTT	CASRTGLDTEAFF
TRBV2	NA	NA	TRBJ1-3	TGTGCCAGCACCGCGGGGCACTCTGGAAACACCATATATTTT	CASTAGHSGNTIYF
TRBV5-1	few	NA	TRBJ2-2	TGCGCCAGCAAAGGGGACATTGCCGGGGAGCTGTTTTTT	CASKGDIAGELFF
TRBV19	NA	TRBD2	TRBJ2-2	TGTGCCAGTAATCAGGGACTAGCGGGAGATACCGGGGAGCTGTTTTTT	CASNQGLAGDTGELFF
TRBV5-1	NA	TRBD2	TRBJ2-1	TGCGCCAGCAGCCTGGCCCTAGCGGGCTCCTACAATGAGCAGTTCTTC	CASSLALAGSYNEQFF
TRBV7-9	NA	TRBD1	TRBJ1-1	TGTGCCAGCAGCTCCCAGACAGGGCTGAACACTGAAGCTTTCTTT	CASSSQTGLNTEAFF
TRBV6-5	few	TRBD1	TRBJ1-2	TGTGCCAGCAGTCGACAGGGGGGAAAGAATGGCTACACCTTC	CASSRQGGKNGYTF
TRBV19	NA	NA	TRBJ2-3	TGTGCCAGTAGTCAGCAGGGGCCCCCAGATACGCAGTATTTT	CASSQQGPPDTQYF
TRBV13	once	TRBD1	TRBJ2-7	TGTGCCAGCAGCTTGGGACAGGGAGGCTACGAGCAGTACTTC	CASSLGQGGYEQYF
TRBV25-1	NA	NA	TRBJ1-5	TGTGCCAGCAGTGAAACAGGCCGAAATCAGCCCCAGCATTTT	CASSETGRNQPQHF
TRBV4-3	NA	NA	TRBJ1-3	TGCGCCAGCAGCCGGGGGGCGTCTGGAAACACCATATATTTT	CASSRGASGNTIYF
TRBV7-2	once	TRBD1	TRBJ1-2	TGTGCCAGCAGTGCCAGGGGGCTGAACTATGGCTACACCTTC	CASSARGLNYGYTF
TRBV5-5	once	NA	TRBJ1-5	TGTGCCAGCAGCTTGTGGACGGGAGATAATCAGCCCCAGCATTTT	CASSLWTGDNQPQHF
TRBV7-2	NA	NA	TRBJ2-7	TGTGCCAGCAGCTTAGGGGGGCCAGCGGTTAACGAGCAGTACTTC	CASSLGGPAVNEQYF
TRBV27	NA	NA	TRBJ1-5	TGTGCCAGCAGTTTATCTGCCTACCCATCGATACAGCCCCAGCATTTT	CASSLSAYPSIQPQHF
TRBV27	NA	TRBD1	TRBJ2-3	TGTGCCAGCAGCCGGGGACAGCCCCACACAGATACGCAGTATTTT	CASSRGQPHTDTQYF
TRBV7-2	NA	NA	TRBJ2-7	TGTGCCAGCAGCTTAACTAGGCCCACCGAGCAGTACTTC	CASSLTRPTEQYF
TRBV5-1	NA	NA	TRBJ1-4	TGCGCCAGCAGCTTGATAGGGGCAACTAATGAAAAACTGTTTTTT	CASSLIGATNEKLFF
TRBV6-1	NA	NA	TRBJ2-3	TGTGCCAGCACCCTTTCCGGGTCAGATACGCAGTATTTT	CASTLSGSDTQYF
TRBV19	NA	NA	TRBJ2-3	TGTGCCACCCGTTCCCTGACAGATCTACCTTATACGCAGTATTTT	CATRSLTDLPYTQYF
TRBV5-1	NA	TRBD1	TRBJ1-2	TGCGCCAGCAGCTCGGACCCCGGGACAGGCTACTATGGCTACACCTTC	CASSSDPGTGYYGYTF
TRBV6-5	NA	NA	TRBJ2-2	TGTGCCAGCAGTTACCCCGGCGGGGAGCTGTTTTTT	CASSYPGGELFF
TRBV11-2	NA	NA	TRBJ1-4	TGTGCCAGCAGCCCGGAATCAACTAATGAAAAACTGTTTTTT	CASSPESTNEKLFF
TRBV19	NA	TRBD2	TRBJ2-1	TGTGCCAGTAGTAAACCTCGGGTAGCGGGTAAGCTTTACAATGAGCAGTTCTTC	CASSKPRVAGKLYNEQFF
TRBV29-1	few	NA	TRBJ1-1	TGCAGCGTTGTCAGGGGCGTAGGCACTGAAGCTTTCTTT	CSVVRGVGTEAFF
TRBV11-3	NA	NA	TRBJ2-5	TGTGCCAGCAGCTTCACGGATAGGGGCCGTGAAGAGACCCAGTACTTC	CASSFTDRGREETQYF
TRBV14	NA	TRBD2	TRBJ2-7	TGTGCCAGCAGCCGCTTGAGCCCTAGCGGGAGGTACGAGCAGTACTTC	CASSRLSPSGRYEQYF
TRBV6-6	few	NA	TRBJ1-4	TGTGCCAGCATTGGGGATGAAAAACTGTTTTTT	CASIGDEKLFF
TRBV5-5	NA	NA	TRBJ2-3	TGTGCCAGCAGCGCGCCAAGGGGCGGAGATACGCAGTATTTT	CASSAPRGGDTQYF
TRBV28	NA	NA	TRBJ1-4	TGTGCCAGCAGTGAGGTTGGACAAGGAGATGAAAAACTGTTTTTT	CASSEVGQGDEKLFF